Shown below are 21 T cell receptor beta chains from a single sample sequenced in a study of Ad26.COV2.S vaccination and SARS-CoV-2 variants. TCRdb keeps only in-frame clones here, not all; method: immunoSEQ multiplex PCR. The sample has hundreds of thousands of clones, 92% seen once. The specimen was peripheral blood, collected after recovery from COVID-19. The receptors shown here come from a human donor who had recovered from COVID-19.

The V call is TRBV19, the J call TRBJ1-2; TRBD1 aligns across 7 bases. This CDR3 is built from 13 residues. V was pared by 7 bases and J by 8 bases, with 10 bases of the junction left unmatched. The V gene's germline CDR1 is LNHDA and CDR2 SQIVND (reference sequence). CDR3 residues: CASKGTDISGYTF. The DNA of the CDR3 is TGTGCCAGTAAGGGGACAGATATTTCGGGCTACACCTTC.

The rearrangement links TRBV7-9 to TRBJ2-1; possible D gene TRBD2, 7 bases. V lost 4 bases and J 5 bases, leaving 15 bases between the germline ends. The V gene's germline CDR1 is SEHNR and CDR2 FQNEAQ (reference sequence). The CDR3 consists of 15 residues. In nucleotides, the CDR3 is TGTGCCAGCAGCTCAACGGGGGGCCGACACAATGAGCAGTTCTTC. Encoded protein: CASSSTGGRHNEQFF.

J is TRBJ1-2 and V is TRBV7-2; a possible D gene is TRBD1 (6 bases). The CDR3 contains 14 residues. V was cut by 1 base and J by 2 bases, with 8 bases left in between. Germline CDR1 and CDR2: SGHTA and FQGNSA. The chain's CDR3 is CASSLGQENYGYTF. The CDR3, as DNA: TGTGCCAGCAGCTTAGGACAGGAGAACTATGGCTACACCTTC.

V usage is TRBV29-1 and J usage is TRBJ1-1, with 7 bases lining up with TRBD1. CDR1 is SQVTM and CDR2 is ANQGSEA in the germline V gene. The junction had 8 bases not matched to a gene; V was cut back by 6 bases and J by 1 base. The CDR3 loop spans 14 amino acids. The CDR3 here is CSVSQGQWNTEAFF. The CDR3 region has the DNA TGCAGCGTGTCCCAGGGACAGTGGAACACTGAAGCTTTCTTT.

V usage is TRBV11-3 and J usage is TRBJ2-1, with 10 bases matching TRBD1. This CDR3 spans 14 amino acids. The V gene end was trimmed by 5 bases and the J gene end by 7 bases; junction bases not matched to a gene: 5. Germline V gene lookup returns CDR1 SGHNT and CDR2 YENEEA. As DNA, the CDR3 is TGTGCCAGCAGCCGACAGGGGGCGATTAATGAGCAGTTCTTC. It translates to CASSRQGAINEQFF.

This chain uses TRBV20-1 with TRBJ1-3; D is unclear. The CDR3 is 11 residues long. In germline, CDR1 is DFQATT, CDR2 SNEGSKA (reference sequence). V was trimmed by 7 bases and J by 4 bases, leaving 8 bases between them. CDR3: CSVRRGNTIYF. The CDR3 DNA follows: TGCAGTGTTAGGCGAGGAAACACCATATATTTT.

This clone was picked up a small number of times. The rearrangement uses TRBV19 and TRBJ1-1, with 7 bases identical to TRBD1. The CDR3 length is 14 residues. V lost 6 bases and J lost 2; bases outside the gene matches: 6. CDR1 LNHDA and CDR2 SQIVND come from the germline V gene (reference sequence). The CDR3 here is CASSSGQLNTEAFF. The DNA of the CDR3 is TGTGCCAGTAGCTCGGGACAGTTAAACACTGAAGCTTTCTTT.

The chain links TRBV5-1 to TRBJ2-4, with 12 bases fitting TRBD1. Germline-derived CDR1 and CDR2 are SGHRS and YFSETQ. This CDR3 region has 13 residues. Trimming took 4 bases from V and 12 from J; bases not matched to a gene: 5. CDR3 sequence reads: CASSEGQGAHQYF. CDR3 nucleotide sequence: TGCGCCAGCAGCGAGGGACAGGGGGCACATCAGTACTTC.

The chain is built from TRBV5-1 and TRBJ1-3; D is undetermined. The germline V and J ends were trimmed by 4 bases and 2 bases, with 13 bases remaining between them. CDR1 SGHRS and CDR2 YFSETQ come from the germline V gene. There are 15 residues in the CDR3. The CDR3 reads CASSLRGRAGNTIYF. The DNA for the CDR3 is TGCGCCAGCAGCCTTAGAGGACGGGCTGGAAACACCATATATTTT.

V and J are TRBV7-3 and TRBJ2-1; no firm D call. Germline V gives CDR1 SGHTA, CDR2 FQGTGA. CDR3 size: 12 residues. Trimming stripped 5 bases from V and 6 bases from J, with 8 bases between. CDR3 sequence: CASSLNINEQFF. CDR3 nucleotide sequence: TGTGCCAGCAGCCTCAATATCAATGAGCAGTTCTTC.

The chain has TRBV6-5 and TRBJ1-3; the D is unclear. CDR3 length: 16 amino acids. Germline lookup yields CDR1 MNHEY and CDR2 SVGAGI. V dropped 0 bases and J dropped 0 bases, with 9 bases sitting between them. The DNA of the CDR3 is TGTGCCAGCAGTTACTCGTTCAGGCGCTCTGGAAACACCATATATTTT. It specifies CASSYSFRRSGNTIYF.

V gene TRBV2 combines with J gene TRBJ1-1; 11 bases match TRBD1. Germline V gene sequence: CDR1 SNHLY, CDR2 FYNNEI. This CDR3 has 15 residues. Germline trimming cut 1 base from V and 11 bases from J; bases unmatched to any gene: 9. The CDR3 spells CASSEGTGGKRTAFF. The CDR3 DNA follows: TGTGCCAGCAGTGAAGGGACAGGGGGCAAGAGGACGGCTTTCTTT.

V and J are TRBV19 and TRBJ2-3; 10 bases align to TRBD2. CDR1 and CDR2 (germline): LNHDA, SQIVND (reference sequence). The CDR3 consists of 14 residues. With 6 bases clipped from V and 5 bases from J, the junction kept 5 bases outside the gene matches. CDR3 residues: CASRLAGGLDTQYF. In DNA, the CDR3 is TGTGCCAGTAGATTAGCGGGGGGATTAGATACGCAGTATTTT.

V gene TRBV2 combines with J gene TRBJ2-7, with 7 bases identical to TRBD2. V was clipped by 5 bases and J by 4 bases; unmatched bases: 2. Germline CDR1 and CDR2: SNHLY and FYNNEI. The CDR3 consists of 12 residues. This CDR3 is CASSRGVYEQYF. The CDR3 DNA is TGTGCCAGCAGTCGGGGGGTTTACGAGCAGTACTTC.

This rearrangement joins TRBV5-1 to TRBJ1-2; 11 nucleotides agree with TRBD1. The germline CDR1 and CDR2 sequences are SGHRS and YFSETQ. This CDR3 is 16 amino acids long. V lost 5 bases and J lost 5; bases outside the gene matches: 11. As DNA, the CDR3 is TGCGCCAGCAGATCTAACCTCGGGACAGGGGGATATGGCTACACCTTC. Translating it yields CASRSNLGTGGYGYTF.

J is TRBJ1-2 and V is TRBV5-4; tentative D call: TRBD1 (5 bases). This CDR3 is built from 15 residues. Germline V gene sequence: CDR1 SGHNT, CDR2 YYREEE (reference sequence). V lost 7 bases to trimming and J lost 5 bases, with 21 bases between them. The CDR3 bases are TGTGCCAGCTCCTCCGCTGGGGCAGGGACTTATGGCTACACCTTC. It specifies CASSSAGAGTYGYTF.

The chain is built from TRBV27 and TRBJ1-2; the D is unclear. Germline V gene sequence: CDR1 MNHEY, CDR2 SMNVEV (reference sequence). Trimming took off 8 bases at V and 2 bases at J, with 9 bases between the two ends. The CDR3 covers 12 residues. The CDR3 spells CASADQNYGYTF. DNA of the CDR3: TGTGCCAGCGCTGACCAGAACTATGGCTACACCTTC.

This clone was picked up a small number of times. The rearrangement joins TRBV7-9 to TRBJ1-1; the D gene is possibly TRBD1 (6 bases). Germline CDR1 is SEHNR and CDR2 is FQNEAQ (reference sequence). The CDR3 is made up of 15 amino acids. Trimming took off 2 bases at V and 3 bases at J, with 13 bases between the two ends. The CDR3 DNA sequence: TGTGCCAGCAGCTTATCCGAAGGACAGTACACTGAAGCTTTCTTT. Translation: CASSLSEGQYTEAFF.

This rearrangement joins TRBV24-1 to TRBJ2-2, with D perhaps matching TRBD2 (6 bases). CDR3 length: 12 amino acids. Germline CDR1 and CDR2: KGHDR and SFDVKD. V dropped 10 bases and J dropped 8 bases, with 13 bases sitting between them. The CDR3 nucleotides are TGTGCCACAGCCGCGGGGCGGGGGGAGCTGTTTTTT. Translated: CATAAGRGELFF.

The CDR3 DNA reads TGTGCCAGCAGCCAAGAGTCGGTCTATGGCTACACCTTC. This sequence encodes CASSQESVYGYTF. This rearrangement joins TRBV3-1 (or the pseudogene TRBV3-2) to TRBJ1-2; D is unclear. Trimming left V 0 bases short and J 4 bases short, with 6 bases between. CDR1 is LGHDT, CDR2 YNNKEL, per germline (reference sequence). CDR3 length: 13 amino acids.

J is TRBJ1-3 and V is TRBV9; D gene ambiguous. This CDR3 is 15 amino acids long. From germline, CDR1 is SGDLS and CDR2 YYNGEE. Trimming stripped 3 bases from V and 1 base from J, with 11 bases between. The CDR3 reads CASSGPEVSGNTIYF. The DNA of the CDR3 is TGTGCCAGCAGCGGACCAGAGGTTTCTGGAAACACCATATATTTT.